This T cell receptor beta chain was documented in a study of vaccination and CD4 T cells after COVID-19. This CDR3 contains 12 residues. The junction had 6 bases not matched to a gene; V was cut back by 10 bases and J by 6 bases. Germline V gene data show CDR1 as LNHDA and CDR2 as SQIVND (reference sequence). Indicated treatment: approximately 10-day PBMC culture with coronavirus spike peptide pools or control peptides (ViraFEST assay). On this clonotype: As yet, its antigen is unknown.

Study-wide points: Rising from around 20 to 38, the median of SARS-CoV-2-reactive clonotypes did not change significantly.

Sequencing of cultured CD4+ T cell DNA used the Oncomine TCR Beta short-read assay. Using the QIAamp micro DNA kit, genomic DNA was extracted from the CD4+ T cells that had been cultured. TCRdb re-derived calls from the PCR reads in MiXCR, one entry per CDR3 protein. The repertoire holds 10,000 to 15,000 distinct CDR3 sequences, 76% seen once, with approximately 24% in the top ten. Sequencing used CD4+ T cells from blood, cultured in vitro. The receptor was derived from a human donor who had recovered from COVID-19. The chain has TRBV19 and TRBJ2-3; TRBD1 aligns across 8 bases. The CDR3 region has the DNA TGTGCCACCAGAGACAGGGGTGATACGCAGTATTTT. This encodes CATRDRGDTQYF.